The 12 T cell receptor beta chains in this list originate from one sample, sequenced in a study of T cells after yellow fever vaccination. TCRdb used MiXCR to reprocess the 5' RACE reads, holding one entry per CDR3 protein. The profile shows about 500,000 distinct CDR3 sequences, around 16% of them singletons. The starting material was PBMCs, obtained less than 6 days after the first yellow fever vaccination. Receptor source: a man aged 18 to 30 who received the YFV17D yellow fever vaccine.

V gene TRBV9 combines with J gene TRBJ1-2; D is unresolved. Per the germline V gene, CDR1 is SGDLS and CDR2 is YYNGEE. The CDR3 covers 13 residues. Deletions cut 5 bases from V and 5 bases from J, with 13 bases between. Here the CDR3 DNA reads TGTGCCAGCAGTCGGACCTTCGAGTATGGCTACACCTTC. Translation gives CASSRTFEYGYTF.

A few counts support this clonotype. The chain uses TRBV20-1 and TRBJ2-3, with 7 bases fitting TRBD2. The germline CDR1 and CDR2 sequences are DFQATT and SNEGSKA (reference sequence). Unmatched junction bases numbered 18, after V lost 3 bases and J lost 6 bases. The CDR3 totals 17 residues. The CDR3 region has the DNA TGCAGTGCTAGTCGCGGACTAGGACAAGTGGGAAGGGATACGCAGTATTTT. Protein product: CSASRGLGQVGRDTQYF.

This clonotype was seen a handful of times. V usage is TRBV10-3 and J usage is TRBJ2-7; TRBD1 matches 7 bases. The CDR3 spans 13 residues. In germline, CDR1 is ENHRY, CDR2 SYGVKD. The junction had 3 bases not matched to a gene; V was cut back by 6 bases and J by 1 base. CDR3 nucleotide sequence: TGTGCCATCAGCCAGACAGGGTCCTACGAGCAGTACGTC. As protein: CAISQTGSYEQYV.

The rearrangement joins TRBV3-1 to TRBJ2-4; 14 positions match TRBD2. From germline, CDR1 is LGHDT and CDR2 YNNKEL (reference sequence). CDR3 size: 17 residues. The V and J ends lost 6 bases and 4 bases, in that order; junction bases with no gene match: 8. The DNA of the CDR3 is TGTGCCAGCAGTGGATCCGGGACTAGCGGGGGAAAAAACATTCAGTACTTC. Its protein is CASSGSGTSGGKNIQYF.

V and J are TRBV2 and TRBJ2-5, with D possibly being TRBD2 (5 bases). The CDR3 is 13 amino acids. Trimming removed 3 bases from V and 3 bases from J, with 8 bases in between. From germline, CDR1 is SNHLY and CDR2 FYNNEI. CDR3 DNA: TGTGCCAGCAGTGACAACGGGAAAGAGACCCAGTACTTC. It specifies CASSDNGKETQYF.

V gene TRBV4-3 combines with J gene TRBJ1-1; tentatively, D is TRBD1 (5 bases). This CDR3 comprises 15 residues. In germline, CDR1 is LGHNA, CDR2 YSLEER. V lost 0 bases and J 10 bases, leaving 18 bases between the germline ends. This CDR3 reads CASSQERGYPGAAFF. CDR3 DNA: TGCGCCAGCAGCCAAGAAAGGGGATACCCGGGTGCAGCTTTCTTT.

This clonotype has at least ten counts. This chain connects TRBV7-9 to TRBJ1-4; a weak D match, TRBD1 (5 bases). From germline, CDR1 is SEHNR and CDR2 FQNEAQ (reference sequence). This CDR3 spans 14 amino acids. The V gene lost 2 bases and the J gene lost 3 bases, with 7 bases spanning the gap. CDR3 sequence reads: CASSLRGANEKLFF. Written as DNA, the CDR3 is TGTGCCAGCAGCTTAAGAGGGGCTAATGAAAAACTGTTTTTT.

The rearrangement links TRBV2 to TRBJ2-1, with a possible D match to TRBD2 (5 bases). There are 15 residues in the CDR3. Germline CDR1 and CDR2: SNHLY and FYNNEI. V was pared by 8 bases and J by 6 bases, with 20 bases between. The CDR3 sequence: CASSNPGTDANEQFF. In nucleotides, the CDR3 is TGTGCCAGCTCAAACCCGGGAACTGACGCCAATGAGCAGTTCTTC.

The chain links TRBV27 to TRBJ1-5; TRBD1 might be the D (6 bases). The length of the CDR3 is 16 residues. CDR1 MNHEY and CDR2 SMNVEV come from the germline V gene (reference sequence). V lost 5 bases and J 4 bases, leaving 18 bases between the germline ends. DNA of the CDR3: TGTGCCAGCAGTCCGCACCTCAGCAGGGGAAATCAGCCCCAGCATTTT. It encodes CASSPHLSRGNQPQHF.

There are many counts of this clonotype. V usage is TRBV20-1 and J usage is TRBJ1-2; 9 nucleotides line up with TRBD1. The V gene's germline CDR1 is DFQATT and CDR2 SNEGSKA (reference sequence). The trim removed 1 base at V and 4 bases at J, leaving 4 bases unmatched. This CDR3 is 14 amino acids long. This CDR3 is CSARVTGGGYGYTF. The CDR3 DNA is TGCAGTGCTAGAGTTACAGGGGGCGGCTATGGCTACACCTTC.

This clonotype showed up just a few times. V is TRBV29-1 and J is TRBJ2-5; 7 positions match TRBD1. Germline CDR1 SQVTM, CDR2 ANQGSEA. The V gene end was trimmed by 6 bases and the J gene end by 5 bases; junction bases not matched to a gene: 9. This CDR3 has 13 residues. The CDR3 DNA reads TGCAGCGTCGAACCCGGGACAGCGGAGACCCAGTACTTC. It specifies CSVEPGTAETQYF. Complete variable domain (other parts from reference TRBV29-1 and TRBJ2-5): SAVISQKPSRDICQRGTSLTIQCQVDSQVTMMFWYRQQPGQSLTLIATANQGSEATYESGFVIDKFPISRPNLTFSTLTVSNMSPEDSSIYLCSVEPGTAETQYFGPGTRLLVL.

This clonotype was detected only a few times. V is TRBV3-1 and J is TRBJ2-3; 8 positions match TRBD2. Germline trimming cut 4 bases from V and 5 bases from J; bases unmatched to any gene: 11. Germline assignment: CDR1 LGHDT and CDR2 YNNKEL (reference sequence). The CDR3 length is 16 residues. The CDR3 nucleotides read TGTGCCAGCAGCCCGGGGGCCGGGGGGGGTAAAGATACGCAGTATTTT. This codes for CASSPGAGGGKDTQYF.